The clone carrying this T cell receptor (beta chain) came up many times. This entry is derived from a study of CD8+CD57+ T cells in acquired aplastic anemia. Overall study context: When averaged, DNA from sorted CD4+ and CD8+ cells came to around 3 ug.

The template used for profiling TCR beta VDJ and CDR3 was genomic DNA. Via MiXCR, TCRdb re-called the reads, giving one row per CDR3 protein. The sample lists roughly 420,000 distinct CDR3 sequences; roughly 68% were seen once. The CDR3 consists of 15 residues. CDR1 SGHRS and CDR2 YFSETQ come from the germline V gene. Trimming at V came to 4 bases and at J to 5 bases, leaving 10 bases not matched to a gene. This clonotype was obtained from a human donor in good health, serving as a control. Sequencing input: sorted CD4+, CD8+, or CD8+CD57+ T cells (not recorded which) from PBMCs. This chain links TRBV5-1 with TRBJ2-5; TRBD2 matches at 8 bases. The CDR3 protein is CASSTGGDWSETQYF. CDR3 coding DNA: TGCGCCAGCAGCACGGGGGGGGACTGGTCTGAGACCCAGTACTTC.